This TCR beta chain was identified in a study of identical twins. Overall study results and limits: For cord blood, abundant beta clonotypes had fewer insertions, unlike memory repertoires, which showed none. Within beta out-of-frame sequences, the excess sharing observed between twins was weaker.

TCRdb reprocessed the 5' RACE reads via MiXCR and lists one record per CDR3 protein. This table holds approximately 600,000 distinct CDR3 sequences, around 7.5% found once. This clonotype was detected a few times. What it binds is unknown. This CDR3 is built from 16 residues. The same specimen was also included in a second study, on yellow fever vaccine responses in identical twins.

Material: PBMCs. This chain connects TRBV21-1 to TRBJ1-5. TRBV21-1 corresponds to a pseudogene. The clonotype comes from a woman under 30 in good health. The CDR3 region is CASSPRGRSYNQPQHF. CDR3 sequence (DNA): TGTGCCAGCAGCCCGAGAGGACGGAGTTACAATCAGCCCCAGCATTTT.